This T cell receptor beta chain stems from a study of shared clonotypes between healthy human individuals. This CDR3 contains 13 residues. V lost 2 bases and J lost 5, with 9 bases in between. Germline V gene lookup returns CDR1 KGHSH and CDR2 LQKENI. A 200 ng quantity of DNA, tens of thousands of T cell genomes, went into the sorted-subset replicate PCRs. The protocol was immunoSEQ multiplex PCR, while the TCRdb copy is restricted to in-frame clones and leaves out a portion. The data contain just over 2,000,000 clones, 85% to 95% of them singletons. V usage is TRBV18 and J usage is TRBJ2-5, with D hard to call. This TCR came from a man in his late teens or twenties in good health. Sequences were obtained from naive CD4+ T cells sorted from blood. Subset here: CD45RA+ positively selected. The CDR3 region is CASSPDLRETQYF. In nucleotides, the CDR3 is TGTGCCAGCTCACCAGACCTCCGGGAGACCCAGTACTTC.